This T cell receptor beta chain was retrieved from a study of T cell responses to AZD1222 COVID-19 vaccine. Germline values: CDR1 KGHSH, CDR2 LQKENI. With 5 bases removed from V and 10 bases from J, the gap between germline ends came to 15 bases. The CDR3 consists of 13 residues. Method: immunoSEQ multiplex PCR; TCRdb's copy keeps in-frame clones and lacks some. Here the sample spans a few hundred thousand clones, more than 85% being singletons. The receptor was derived from an adult in good health. J is TRBJ2-1 and V is TRBV18; D gene uncertain. The sample consisted of peripheral blood, taken on day 0 of AZD1222 vaccination. The CDR3 region is CASSLSDLAEQFF. The CDR3 DNA is TGTGCCAGCTCATTATCGGACCTCGCCGAGCAGTTCTTC.